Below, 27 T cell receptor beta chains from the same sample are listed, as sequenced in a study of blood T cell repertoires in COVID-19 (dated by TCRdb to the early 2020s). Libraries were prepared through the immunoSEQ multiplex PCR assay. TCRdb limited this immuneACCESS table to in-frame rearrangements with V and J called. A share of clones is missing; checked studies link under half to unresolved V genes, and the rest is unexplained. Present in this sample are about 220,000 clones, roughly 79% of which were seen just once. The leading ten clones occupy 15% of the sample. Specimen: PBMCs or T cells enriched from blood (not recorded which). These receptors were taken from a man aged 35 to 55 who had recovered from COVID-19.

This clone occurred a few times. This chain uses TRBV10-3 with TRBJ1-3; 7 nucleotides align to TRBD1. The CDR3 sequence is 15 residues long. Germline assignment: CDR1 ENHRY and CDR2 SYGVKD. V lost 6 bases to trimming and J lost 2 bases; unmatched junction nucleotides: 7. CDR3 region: CAIRVTGTPGNTIYF. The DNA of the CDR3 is TGTGCCATCAGAGTGACAGGGACACCTGGAAACACCATATATTTT.

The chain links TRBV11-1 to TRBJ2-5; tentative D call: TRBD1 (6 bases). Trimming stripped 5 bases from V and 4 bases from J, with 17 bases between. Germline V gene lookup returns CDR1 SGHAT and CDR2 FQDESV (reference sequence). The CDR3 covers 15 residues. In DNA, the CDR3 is TGTGCCAGCAGCCCTTCCGGGACAAAGACAGAGACCCAGTACTTC. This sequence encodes CASSPSGTKTETQYF. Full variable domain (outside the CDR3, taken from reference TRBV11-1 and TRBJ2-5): EAEVAQSPRYKITEKSQAVAFWCDPISGHATLYWYRQILGQGPELLVQFQDESVVDDSQLPKDRFSAERLKGVDSTLKIQPAELGDSAMYLCASSPSGTKTETQYFGPGTRLLVL.

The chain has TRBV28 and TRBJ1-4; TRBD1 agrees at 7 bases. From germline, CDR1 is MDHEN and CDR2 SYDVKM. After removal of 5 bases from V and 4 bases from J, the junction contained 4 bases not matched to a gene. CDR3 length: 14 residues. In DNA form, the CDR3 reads TGTGCCAGCAGTCTGGGACAGCTTAATGAAAAACTGTTTTTT. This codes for CASSLGQLNEKLFF.

The CDR3 DNA sequence: TGTGCCAGCAGTCCCGTGGGCGGAATCGGGGGACTCTACGAGCAGTACTTC. This codes for CASSPVGGIGGLYEQYF. This sequence joins TRBV27 and TRBJ2-7, with a possible D match to TRBD2 (6 bases). The CDR3 runs 17 residues. Germline CDR1 and CDR2: MNHEY and SMNVEV (reference sequence). Trimming took 5 bases from V and 3 from J, leaving 23 bases between them.

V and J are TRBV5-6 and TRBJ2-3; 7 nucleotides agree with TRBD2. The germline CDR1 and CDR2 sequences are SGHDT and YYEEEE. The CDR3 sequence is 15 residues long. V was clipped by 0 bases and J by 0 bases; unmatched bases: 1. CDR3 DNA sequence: TGTGCCAGCAGCTTGGGACTAGCAAGCACAGATACGCAGTATTTT. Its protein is CASSLGLASTDTQYF.

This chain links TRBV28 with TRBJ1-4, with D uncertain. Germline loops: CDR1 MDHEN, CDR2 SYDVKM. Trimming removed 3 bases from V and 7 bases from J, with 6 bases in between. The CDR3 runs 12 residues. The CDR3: CASSFAGEKLFF. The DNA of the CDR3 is TGTGCCAGCAGTTTTGCCGGTGAAAAACTGTTTTTT.

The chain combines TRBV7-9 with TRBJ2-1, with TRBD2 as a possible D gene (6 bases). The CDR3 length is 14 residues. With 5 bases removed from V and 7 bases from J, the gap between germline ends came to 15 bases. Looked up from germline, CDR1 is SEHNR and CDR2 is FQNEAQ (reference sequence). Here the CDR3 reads CASSPWGRENEQFF. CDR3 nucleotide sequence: TGTGCCAGCAGCCCGTGGGGTCGGGAGAATGAGCAGTTCTTC. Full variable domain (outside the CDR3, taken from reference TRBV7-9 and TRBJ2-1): DTGVSQNPRHKITKRGQNVTFRCDPISEHNRLYWYRQTLGQGPEFLTYFQNEAQLEKSRLLSDRFSAERPKGSFSTLEIQRTEQGDSAMYLCASSPWGRENEQFFGPGTRLTVL.

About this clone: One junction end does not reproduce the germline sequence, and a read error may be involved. CDR3 amino acids: CASSEDRGASYNEQFF. CDR3 DNA sequence: TGTGCCAGCAGCGAAGACAGGGGAGCGTCCTACAATGAGCAGTTCTTC. J is TRBJ2-1 and V is TRBV3-1 (or the pseudogene TRBV3-2); TRBD1 agrees at 8 bases. The CDR3 runs to 16 residues. The germline CDR1 and CDR2 sequences are LGHDT and YNNKEL (reference sequence).

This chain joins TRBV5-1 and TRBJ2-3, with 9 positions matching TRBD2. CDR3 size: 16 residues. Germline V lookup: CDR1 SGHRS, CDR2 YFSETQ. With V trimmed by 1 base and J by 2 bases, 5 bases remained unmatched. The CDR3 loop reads CASSLMSGGSTDTQYF. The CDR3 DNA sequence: TGCGCCAGCAGCTTGATGAGCGGGGGGTCCACAGATACGCAGTATTTT.

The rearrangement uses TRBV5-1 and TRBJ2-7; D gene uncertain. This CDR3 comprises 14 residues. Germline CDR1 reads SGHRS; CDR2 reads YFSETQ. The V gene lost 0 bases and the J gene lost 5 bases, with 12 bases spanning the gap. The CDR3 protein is CASSLGSVPNEQYF. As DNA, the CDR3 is TGCGCCAGCAGCTTGGGCAGCGTACCAAACGAGCAGTACTTC.

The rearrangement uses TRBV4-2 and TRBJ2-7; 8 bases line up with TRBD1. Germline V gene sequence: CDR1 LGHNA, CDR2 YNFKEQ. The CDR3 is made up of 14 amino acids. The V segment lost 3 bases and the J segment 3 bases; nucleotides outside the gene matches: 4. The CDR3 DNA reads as TGTGCCAGCAGCCAGGAGACAGGGGTCTACGAGCAGTACTTC. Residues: CASSQETGVYEQYF.

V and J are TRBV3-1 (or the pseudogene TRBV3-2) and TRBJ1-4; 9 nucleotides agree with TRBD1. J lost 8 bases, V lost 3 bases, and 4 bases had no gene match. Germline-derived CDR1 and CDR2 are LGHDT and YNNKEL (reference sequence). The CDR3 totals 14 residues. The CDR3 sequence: CASSQGTGSEKLFF. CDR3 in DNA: TGTGCCAGCAGCCAGGGGACAGGGAGCGAAAAACTGTTTTTT.

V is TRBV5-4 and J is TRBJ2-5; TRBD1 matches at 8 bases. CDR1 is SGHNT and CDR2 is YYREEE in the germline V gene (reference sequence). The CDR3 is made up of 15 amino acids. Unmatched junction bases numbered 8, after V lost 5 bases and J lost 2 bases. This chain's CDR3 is CASRINGQGQETQYF. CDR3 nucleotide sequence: TGTGCCAGCAGGATTAACGGACAGGGTCAAGAGACCCAGTACTTC. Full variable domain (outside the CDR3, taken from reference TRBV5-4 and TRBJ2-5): ETGVTQSPTHLIKTRGQQVTLRCSSQSGHNTVSWYQQALGQGPQFIFQYYREEENGRGNFPPRFSGLQFPNYSSELNVNALELDDSALYLCASRINGQGQETQYFGPGTRLLVL.

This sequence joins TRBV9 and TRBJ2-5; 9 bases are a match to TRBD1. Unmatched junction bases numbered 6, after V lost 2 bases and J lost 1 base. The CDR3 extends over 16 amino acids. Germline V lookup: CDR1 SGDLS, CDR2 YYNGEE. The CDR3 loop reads CASSVSSTGGQETQYF. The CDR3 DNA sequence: TGTGCCAGCAGCGTTTCCTCGACAGGGGGCCAAGAGACCCAGTACTTC. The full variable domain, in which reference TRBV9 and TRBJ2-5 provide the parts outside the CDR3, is DSGVTQTPKHLITATGQRVTLRCSPRSGDLSVYWYQQSLDQGLQFLIQYYNGEERAKGNILERFSAQQFPDLHSELNLSSLELGDSALYFCASSVSSTGGQETQYFGPGTRLLVL.

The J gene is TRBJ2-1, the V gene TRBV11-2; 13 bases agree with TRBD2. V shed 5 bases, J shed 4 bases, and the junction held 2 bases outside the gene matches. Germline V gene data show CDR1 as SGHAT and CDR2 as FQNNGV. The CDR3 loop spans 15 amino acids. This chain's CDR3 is CASSRGLAGYNEQFF. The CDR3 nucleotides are TGTGCCAGCAGCCGGGGACTAGCGGGGTACAATGAGCAGTTCTTC.

The CDR3 DNA sequence: TGCGCCAGCAGCCAATCACCTACAGGGTCGGGCACAGATACGCAGTATTTT. It translates to CASSQSPTGSGTDTQYF. This chain joins TRBV4-1 and TRBJ2-3, with D maybe TRBD1 (6 bases). There are 17 residues in the CDR3. CDR1 and CDR2 from the germline V gene are MGHRA and YSYEKL. V lost 2 bases, J lost 1 base, and 16 bases lay in between.

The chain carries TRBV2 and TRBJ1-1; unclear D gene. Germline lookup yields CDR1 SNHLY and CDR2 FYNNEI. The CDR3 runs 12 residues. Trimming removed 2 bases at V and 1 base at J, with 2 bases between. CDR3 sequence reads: CASSEQNTEAFF. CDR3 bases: TGTGCCAGCAGTGAACAGAACACTGAAGCTTTCTTT.

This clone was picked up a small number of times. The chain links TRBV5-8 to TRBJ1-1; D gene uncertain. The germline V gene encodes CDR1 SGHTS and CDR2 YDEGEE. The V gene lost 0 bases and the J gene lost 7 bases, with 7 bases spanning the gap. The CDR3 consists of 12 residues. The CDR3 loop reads CASSLDEIEAFF. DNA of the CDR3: TGTGCCAGCAGCTTGGACGAGATTGAAGCTTTCTTT.

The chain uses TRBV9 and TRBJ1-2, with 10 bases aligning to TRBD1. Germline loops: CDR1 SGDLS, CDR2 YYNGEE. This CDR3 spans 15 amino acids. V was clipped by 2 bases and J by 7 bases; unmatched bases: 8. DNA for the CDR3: TGTGCCAGCAGCGTTAGACAGGGGGCAACGGGTGGCTACACCTTC. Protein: CASSVRQGATGGYTF.

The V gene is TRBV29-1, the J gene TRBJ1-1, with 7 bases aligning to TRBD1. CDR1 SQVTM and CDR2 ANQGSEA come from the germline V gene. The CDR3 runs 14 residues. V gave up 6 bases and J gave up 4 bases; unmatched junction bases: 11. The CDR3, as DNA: TGCAGCGTCGGGCGAGGGGGCTTGAGCACTGAAGCTTTCTTT. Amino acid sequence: CSVGRGGLSTEAFF.

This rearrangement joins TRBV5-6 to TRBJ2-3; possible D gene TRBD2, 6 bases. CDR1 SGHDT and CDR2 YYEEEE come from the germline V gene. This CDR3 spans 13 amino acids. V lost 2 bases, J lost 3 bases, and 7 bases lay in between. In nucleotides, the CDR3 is TGTGCCAGCAGCTTAGGGACTACAGATACGCAGTATTTT. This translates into CASSLGTTDTQYF.

The CDR3 DNA follows: TGTGCCTGGAACCCACTCAACGGGGGAAACACCATATATTTT. Translating it yields CAWNPLNGGNTIYF. This chain connects TRBV30 to TRBJ1-3, with D unclear. V lost 4 bases to trimming and J lost 4 bases, with 14 bases between them. Per germline, CDR1 GTSNPN and CDR2 SVGIG (reference sequence). The CDR3 contains 14 residues.

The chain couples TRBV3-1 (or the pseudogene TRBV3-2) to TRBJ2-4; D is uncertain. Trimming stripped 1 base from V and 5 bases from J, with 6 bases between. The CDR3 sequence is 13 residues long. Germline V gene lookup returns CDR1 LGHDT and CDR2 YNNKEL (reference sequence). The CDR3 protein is CASSQGGENIQYF. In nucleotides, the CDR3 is TGTGCCAGCAGCCAAGGCGGTGAAAACATTCAGTACTTC.

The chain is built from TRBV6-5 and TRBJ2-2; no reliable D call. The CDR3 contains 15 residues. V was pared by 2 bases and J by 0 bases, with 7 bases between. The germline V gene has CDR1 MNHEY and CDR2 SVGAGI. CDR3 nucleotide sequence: TGTGCCAGCAGTTACGTGCCAGCGAACACCGGGGAGCTGTTTTTT. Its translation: CASSYVPANTGELFF.

The CDR3 DNA reads TGTGCCAGCAGCCAACAAGGGGGGGGCAATCAGCCCCAGCATTTT. Its translation: CASSQQGGGNQPQHF. The J gene is TRBJ1-5, the V gene TRBV5-5; TRBD1 is a possible D gene (6 bases). The CDR3 runs 15 residues. From germline, CDR1 is SGHKS and CDR2 YYEKEE (reference sequence). Between the trimmed V and J ends, which lost 4 bases and 2 bases, there was a span of 13 bases.

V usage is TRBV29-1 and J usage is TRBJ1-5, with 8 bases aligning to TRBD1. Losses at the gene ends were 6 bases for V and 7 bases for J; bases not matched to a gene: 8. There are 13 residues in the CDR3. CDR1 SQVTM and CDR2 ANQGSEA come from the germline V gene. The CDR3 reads CSVTDRGGQPQHF. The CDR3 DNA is TGCAGCGTAACCGACAGGGGTGGACAGCCCCAGCATTTT.

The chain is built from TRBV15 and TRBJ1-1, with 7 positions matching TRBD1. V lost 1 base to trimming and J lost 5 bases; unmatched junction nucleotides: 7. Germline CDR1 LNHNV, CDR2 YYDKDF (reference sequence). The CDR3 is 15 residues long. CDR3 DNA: TGTGCCACCAGCAGAGGCGATAAGGGGGCTACTGAAGCTTTCTTT. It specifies CATSRGDKGATEAFF.